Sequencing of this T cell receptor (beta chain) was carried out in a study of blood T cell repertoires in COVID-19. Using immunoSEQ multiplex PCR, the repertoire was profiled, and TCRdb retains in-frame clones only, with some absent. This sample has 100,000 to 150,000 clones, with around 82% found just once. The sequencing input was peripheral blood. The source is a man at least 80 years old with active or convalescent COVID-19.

Written as DNA, the CDR3 is TGCGCCAGCAGCTCGGACTATCTAGCGGGGGCACTGACCCAGTACTTC. It specifies CASSSDYLAGALTQYF. The chain employs TRBV5-1 and TRBJ2-5; 10 positions agree with TRBD2. Per germline, CDR1 SGHRS and CDR2 YFSETQ. V dropped 3 bases and J dropped 7; count of bases not matched to a gene: 12. This CDR3 spans 16 amino acids. Based on the CDR3 plus reference TRBV5-1 and TRBJ2-5, the full variable domain is KAGVTQTPRYLIKTRGQQVTLSCSPISGHRSVSWYQQTPGQGLQFLFEYFSETQRNKGNFPGRFSGRQFSNSRSEMNVSTLELGDSALYLCASSSDYLAGALTQYFGPGTRLLVL.